This T cell receptor (beta chain) came from a study of blood T cell repertoires in COVID-19. Looking at the study overall: PBMCs, B-cell-depleted T cells, or T cells provided the cDNA or gDNA that made up the material.

As originally analysed: Cell counts per sample came from amplifying reference gene primers. The repertoire was sequenced with immunoSEQ multiplex PCR; TCRdb's copy has only in-frame clones and lacks some. Clone size and V and J calls were adopted from that table, with D and trimming inferred from the DNA. The data contain some 130,000 clones, about 72% of them singletons. Germline V gene sequence: CDR1 MNHEY, CDR2 SMNVEV (reference sequence). The CDR3 extends over 18 amino acids. After removal of 9 bases from V and 4 bases from J, the junction contained 23 bases not matched to a gene. V and J are TRBV27 and TRBJ2-7; TRBD2 matches at 8 bases. This TCR was recovered from a man aged 55-75 years who had recovered from COVID-19. Source material: peripheral blood. The CDR3 spells CARPRKHMWAGGLYEQYF. CDR3 sequence (DNA): TGTGCCAGACCTCGGAAACACATGTGGGCGGGGGGCCTATACGAGCAGTACTTC.